Listed here are 25 T cell receptor beta chains from one sample, sequenced in a study of siplizumab effects on memory and regulatory T cells (dated by TCRdb to between 2017 and 2020). Libraries came from the immunoSEQ multiplex PCR assay. TCRdb holds this immuneACCESS table with in-frame rearrangements only. Some clones are missing; in checked studies, unresolved V genes explain under half, and the rest has no known cause. Recorded for this sample are approximately 60,000 clones; roughly 96% of them occurred a single time. The top ten clones comprise about 0.095% of the sample. The sample comprised naive CD8+ T cells sorted from blood. This sample's cell subset or site label indicates: unstimulated naive T cells. These receptors came from a human donor in good health.

In its sample, this clone was seen once. CDR3 nucleotides: TGTGCCAGCAGTCCGCCCCCCGGGGGATACAATGAGCAGTTCTTC. This encodes CASSPPPGGYNEQFF. The rearrangement joins TRBV27 to TRBJ2-1; D might be TRBD2 (6 bases). Trimming pared 5 bases from V and 4 bases from J, leaving 15 bases between. The CDR3 length is 15 residues. Germline CDR1 MNHEY, CDR2 SMNVEV (reference sequence).

The chain carries TRBV11-3 and TRBJ2-6, with D tentatively TRBD1 (6 bases). The CDR3 sequence is 19 residues long. The V end was cut by 5 bases, the J end by 1 base, with 21 bases between. Per germline, CDR1 SGHNT and CDR2 YENEEA. This CDR3 reads CASSPRPWGLVSGANVLTF. In DNA, the CDR3 is TGTGCCAGCAGCCCCCGACCGTGGGGGCTAGTTTCTGGGGCCAACGTCCTGACTTTC. Full variable domain (missing parts from reference TRBV11-3 and TRBJ2-6): EAGVVQSPRYKIIEKKQPVAFWCNPISGHNTLYWYLQNLGQGPELLIRYENEEAVDDSQLPKDRFSAERLKGVDSTLKIQPAELGDSAVYLCASSPRPWGLVSGANVLTFGAGSRLTVL.

The V gene is TRBV4-3, the J gene TRBJ2-1, with D perhaps given as TRBD1 or TRBD2 (5 bases each). Between the trimmed V and J ends, which lost 1 base and 7 bases, there was a span of 17 bases. Per the germline V gene, CDR1 is LGHNA and CDR2 is YSLEER. CDR3 size: 16 residues. The CDR3 here is CASSQARDHAWNEQFF. For the CDR3, the DNA is TGCGCCAGCAGCCAAGCCCGGGACCATGCTTGGAATGAGCAGTTCTTC.

V usage is TRBV6-1 and J usage is TRBJ2-7; D is undetermined. The CDR3 covers 14 residues. V was cut by 2 bases and J by 1 base, with 9 bases left in between. Looked up from germline, CDR1 is MNHNS and CDR2 is SASEGT. The CDR3 DNA sequence: TGTGCCAGCAGTGAATCGGGCTTTTCCTACGAGCAGTACTTC. Encoded protein: CASSESGFSYEQYF.

The chain links TRBV11-2 to TRBJ2-1, with TRBD2 matching 13 bases. Trimming at V came to 5 bases and at J to 3 bases, leaving 13 bases not matched to a gene. This CDR3 is built from 19 residues. Germline-derived CDR1 and CDR2 are SGHAT and FQNNGV. CDR3: CASSLPRTSGGTHYNEQFF. As DNA, the CDR3 is TGTGCCAGCAGCCTACCCCGGACTAGCGGGGGAACGCACTACAATGAGCAGTTCTTC.

CDR3 sequence: CASSWGQAYTEAFF. The CDR3 DNA is TGTGCCAGCAGCTGGGGGCAGGCTTACACTGAAGCTTTCTTT. The J gene is TRBJ1-1, the V gene TRBV7-2, with D possibly being TRBD1 (6 bases). Germline V gene sequence: CDR1 SGHTA, CDR2 FQGNSA. V was clipped by 4 bases and J by 3 bases, with 12 bases between them. The CDR3 covers 14 residues.

The chain has TRBV2 and TRBJ2-1; TRBD2 matches 10 bases. This CDR3 has 16 amino acids. V trimming: 7 bases; J trimming: 1 base; junction bases outside the gene matches: 7. Per the germline V gene, CDR1 is SNHLY and CDR2 is FYNNEI. The DNA for the CDR3 is TGTGCCAGCATTGCTAGCGGGGGCCCTTCCTACAATGAGCAGTTCTTC. Its protein product is CASIASGGPSYNEQFF.

The chain employs TRBV9 and TRBJ1-3, with 7 bases lining up with TRBD1. Germline CDR1 reads SGDLS; CDR2 reads YYNGEE. Germline trimming cut 1 base from V and 4 bases from J; bases unmatched to any gene: 5. This CDR3 is built from 15 residues. CDR3 in DNA: TGTGCCAGCAGCGTAAAGGGACAGTCGGGAAACACCATATATTTT. This codes for CASSVKGQSGNTIYF.

The CDR3 coding sequence is TGTGCCAGCAGCTTGGGCGGGTTACTTCCTGATGAAGCTTTCTTT. Its protein product is CASSLGGLLPDEAFF. The rearrangement links TRBV5-6 to TRBJ1-1; D gene ambiguous. CDR1 is SGHDT and CDR2 is YYEEEE in the germline V gene. V lost 0 bases and J 7 bases, leaving 16 bases between the germline ends. The CDR3 covers 15 residues.

J is TRBJ1-6 and V is TRBV9; 8 nucleotides align to TRBD1. The V segment lost 5 bases and the J segment 5 bases; nucleotides outside the gene matches: 3. Germline V CDR1 and CDR2: SGDLS, YYNGEE. This CDR3 contains 14 residues. The CDR3 sequence is CASRGGQDNSPLHF. In DNA, the CDR3 is TGTGCCAGCAGGGGGGGACAGGATAATTCACCCCTCCACTTT.

The chain uses TRBV20-1 and TRBJ1-1, with D uncertain. This CDR3 comprises 11 residues. Trimming removed 1 base from V and 7 bases from J, with 7 bases in between. Germline V gives CDR1 DFQATT, CDR2 SNEGSKA (reference sequence). CDR3 loop: CSARGRGEAFF. The CDR3 DNA reads TGCAGTGCTAGAGGACGGGGTGAAGCTTTCTTT.

The V gene is TRBV27, the J gene TRBJ2-7; D is perhaps TRBD1 (6 bases). Germline lookup yields CDR1 MNHEY and CDR2 SMNVEV (reference sequence). The CDR3 covers 15 residues. V was shortened by 0 bases and J by 2 bases, with 11 bases between the two germline ends. CDR3 nucleotides: TGTGCCAGCAGTTTATCGGGACACGGTCCCTACGAGCAGTACTTC. It specifies CASSLSGHGPYEQYF.

The rearrangement links TRBV28 to TRBJ2-7, with TRBD2 matching 8 bases. In germline, CDR1 is MDHEN, CDR2 SYDVKM. This CDR3 is 13 amino acids long. Trimming took 6 bases from V and 6 from J; bases not matched to a gene: 7. CDR3 in DNA: TGTGCCAGCAGACCGCCCGGGGGGGGCGAGCAGTACTTC. Its translation is CASRPPGGGEQYF.

The genes are TRBV6-1 and TRBJ1-2; D is perhaps TRBD1 (6 bases). Germline CDR1 and CDR2: MNHNS and SASEGT. Trimming shortened V by 8 bases and J by 5 bases, and 18 bases separated the two germline ends. The CDR3 length is 14 residues. The CDR3 region is CASGTGGGGYGYTF. For the CDR3, the DNA is TGTGCCAGCGGGACCGGGGGGGGCGGTTATGGCTACACCTTC.

The chain couples TRBV4-1 to TRBJ2-7, with unresolved D. V was clipped by 4 bases and J by 4 bases, with 11 bases between them. Germline loops: CDR1 MGHRA, CDR2 YSYEKL. CDR3 length: 13 amino acids. The CDR3 DNA is TGCGCCAGCAGCCCAGGCGTAGGTTACGAGCAGTACTTC. This gives the protein CASSPGVGYEQYF.

The V call is TRBV11-1, the J call TRBJ1-1; D remains ambiguous. V was pared by 3 bases and J by 7 bases, with 9 bases between. Germline CDR1 and CDR2: SGHAT and FQDESV (reference sequence). The CDR3 runs to 12 residues. CDR3 nucleotides: TGTGCCAGCAGCTTCGATACATATGAAGCTTTCTTT. Encoded protein: CASSFDTYEAFF. Full variable domain (outside the CDR3, taken from reference TRBV11-1 and TRBJ1-1): EAEVAQSPRYKITEKSQAVAFWCDPISGHATLYWYRQILGQGPELLVQFQDESVVDDSQLPKDRFSAERLKGVDSTLKIQPAELGDSAMYLCASSFDTYEAFFGQGTRLTVV.

This chain joins TRBV25-1 and TRBJ1-2; D is perhaps TRBD1 (6 bases). V was cut by 6 bases and J by 4 bases, with 12 bases left in between. This CDR3 spans 13 amino acids. Germline V gene sequence: CDR1 MGHDK, CDR2 SYGVNS. CDR3 bases: TGTGCCAGCAGGGAGGACAGCTCCTATGGCTACACCTTC. This encodes CASREDSSYGYTF.

The genes are TRBV29-1 and TRBJ1-1; 7 nucleotides line up with TRBD1. V was clipped by 2 bases and J by 0 bases; unmatched bases: 9. The germline CDR1 and CDR2 sequences are SQVTM and ANQGSEA. The CDR3 covers 16 residues. CDR3 in amino acids: CSVEKAGGMMNTEAFF. The CDR3 nucleotides read TGCAGCGTTGAAAAGGCAGGGGGTATGATGAACACTGAAGCTTTCTTT.

This chain links TRBV27 with TRBJ2-3; 7 bases align to TRBD2. This CDR3 has 14 residues. V dropped 3 bases and J dropped 6; count of bases not matched to a gene: 6. The germline V gene encodes CDR1 MNHEY and CDR2 SMNVEV (reference sequence). In DNA form, the CDR3 reads TGTGCCAGCAGTTTCATTCTGGGGGGGGATACGCAGTATTTT. Encoded protein: CASSFILGGDTQYF.

V gene TRBV12-5 combines with J gene TRBJ2-5, with 11 bases lining up with TRBD2. Germline V CDR1 and CDR2: LGHNT, FRNRAP. The CDR3 totals 15 residues. The DNA for the CDR3 is TGTGCCTCACAGGACGGGACTAGCGGTAAAGAGACCCAGTACTTC. Its translation is CASQDGTSGKETQYF. Filled out from reference TRBV12-5 and TRBJ2-5, the complete variable domain reads DARVTQTPRHKVTEMGQEVTMRCQPILGHNTVFWYRQTMMQGLELLAYFRNRAPLDDSGMPKDRFSAEMPDATLATLKIQPSEPRDSAVYFCASQDGTSGKETQYFGPGTRLLVL.

The rearrangement links TRBV4-1 to TRBJ2-1; 14 nucleotides match TRBD2. Germline V gives CDR1 MGHRA, CDR2 YSYEKL. The junction had 11 bases not matched to a gene; V was cut back by 4 bases and J by 9 bases. This CDR3 is built from 17 residues. The CDR3 protein is CASSLLTSGGASGEQFF. CDR3 in DNA: TGCGCCAGCAGCCTTCTGACTAGCGGGGGGGCGTCTGGTGAGCAGTTCTTC.

The V call is TRBV7-9, the J call TRBJ1-1; D not resolved. V was clipped by 5 bases and J by 3 bases, with 13 bases between them. The length of the CDR3 is 14 residues. Germline V gene lookup returns CDR1 SEHNR and CDR2 FQNEAQ (reference sequence). The CDR3 nucleotides read TGTGCCAGCAGCCCCGGTTTACGGGACACTGAAGCTTTCTTT. Residues: CASSPGLRDTEAFF.

The V gene is TRBV7-6, the J gene TRBJ2-5; D is possibly TRBD2 (7 bases). Germline V gene data show CDR1 as SGHVS and CDR2 as FNYEAQ. The V gene lost 1 base and the J gene lost 1 base, with 13 bases spanning the gap. The CDR3 totals 16 residues. The CDR3 DNA reads as TGTGCCAGCAGCTTAGAGGGCGGGGGCACCCAAGAGACCCAGTACTTC. It is translated as CASSLEGGGTQETQYF.

This chain uses TRBV4-1 with TRBJ2-7; D is ambiguous. The V gene's germline CDR1 is MGHRA and CDR2 YSYEKL. Trimming removed 0 bases from V and 3 bases from J, with 9 bases in between. This CDR3 comprises 14 residues. The CDR3 region has the DNA TGCGCCAGCAGCCAAGATCCAGATTACTACGAGCAGTACTTC. Amino acids: CASSQDPDYYEQYF.

The chain employs TRBV5-6 and TRBJ1-6; D is possibly TRBD1 (5 bases). Germline CDR1 and CDR2: SGHDT and YYEEEE. This CDR3 comprises 15 residues. V was cut by 0 bases and J by 7 bases, with 11 bases left in between. The chain's CDR3 is CASSLGGETNSPLHF. The CDR3 nucleotides are TGTGCCAGCAGCTTGGGGGGGGAAACGAATTCACCCCTCCACTTT.